The sequence of this TCR beta chain was determined in a study of shared clonotypes between healthy human individuals (dated by TCRdb to the early 2020s). In the study overall: Three men and a couple of women, aged 18 to 49 years, made up the cohort. For each donor, three plates each were used for CD4 naive and CD4 memory, two plates were used for CD8 naive, and one plate was used for CD8 memory. Blood TCR repertoires of four to six healthy adults were deeply sequenced to estimate repertoire size and the extent of clonotype sharing between individuals. To increase sequencing depth and limit assay-specific biases, different laboratories used diverse techniques to prepare libraries and sequence TCR repertoires. Per donor, leukapheresis produced somewhere between about 0.94 and 8.9 billion PBMCs. The paper's findings and limits, for the study overall: Sampling was restricted to blood, and TCR repertoires in tissue are likely to differ from TCR repertoires in blood. Pairwise subsampling indicated that sequencing depth was expected to affect the degree of clonotype sharing among donors. Sharing across a few donors was observed for approximately 5% of naive CD4, over 3% of naive CD8, 2% to 2.5% of memory CD4, and less than 0.45% of memory CD8 clonotypes. Clonotypes shared by all four sorted-subset donors showed higher generation probabilities than non-shared clonotypes. Incomplete sequencing was indicated by rarefaction of sorted-subset datasets, despite the large sequencing depth. Naive subsets generally had larger estimated clonotype richness than memory subsets did. Because the study included only a small number of donors, the genetic and exposure-history diversity represented was limited.

For this clone: Its antigen is unknown. No qualities accompany the bases; no much larger clone lies one base away.

CDR1 and CDR2, per the germline V gene (reference sequence), are SEHNR and FQNEAQ. Including the terminal cysteine and phenylalanine, the CDR3 comprises 19 residues. Of all the DNA, just the CDR3 is kept, 57 bases in frame from base 1. For this chain, trimming is 6 bases at the V end and 5 bases at the J end, and the number of junction bases without a gene match is 16. TCR CDR3 regions were amplified from genomic DNA by multiplex PCR using the deep immunoSEQ assay. Extracted genomic DNA from each cell subset was distributed evenly across all wells of several immunoSEQ 96-well plates, and each plate was treated as a replicate. For sorted subsets, about 0.2 ug genomic DNA, equal to tens of thousands of T cell genomes, was loaded into each replicate PCR. The purified libraries were quantified using a Qubit 3.0 fluorometer, sized with a Bioanalyzer 2100, and then quantified again using the KAPA Library Quantification kit. Every immunoSEQ 96-well plate was sequenced on a dedicated single-read 150-cycle Illumina NextSeq 550 flow cell. Concerning the study's data processing: Because the immunoSEQ output included only junctional sequences and no quality scores, the filtering could not be the same as the filtering used for full-length reads. Sequences were annotated with PyIR, a Python wrapper for IgBLAST v1.9, using IMGT germline references to assign V/J genes and CDR3. Reads were removed for weak V/J assignments (E-value above 1e-6), missing CDR3, stop codons, out-of-frame junctions, or ambiguous translated residues. V3J clonotypes were defined as sequences sharing the same inferred V gene, J gene, and CDR3 amino acid sequence. The percentage overlap between two repertoires was calculated by dividing the number of shared unique clonotypes by the size of the smaller repertoire. Three approaches were used to assess repertoire richness: RTK rarefaction, the Chao1 estimator, and Recon v2.1 estimates of unobserved clonotypes. Generation probabilities for all TCRbeta clonotypes obtained by the gDNA method from a handful of donors were computed using OLGA. The clones in this table, taken by TCRdb from immuneACCESS, are in-frame only. Not every clone is retained; where verified, under half of the shortfall comes from an unresolved V gene, and the cause of the rest is unknown. That table gives V, J and clone size, and the DNA gave D and trimming. The sample table records about 590,000 clones; nearly 97% of these occur just once. The ten top clones hold 0.095% to 0.12% of the sample.

CD8 naive samples consisted of CD45RO-negative cells that were positively selected for CCR7, yielding a CD45RA+CCR7+ population without TemRA cells. The donors were healthy, HIV-negative adults with no recently reported acute infections or vaccinations. Only Caucasian adults living in Nashville, Tennessee, USA were represented among the donors. Blood was obtained by leukapheresis, after which PBMCs were separated by Ficoll-Histopaque density gradient centrifugation and cryopreserved in liquid nitrogen vapor phase. Purity and quantity of every magnetically sorted T cell population were checked by analytical flow cytometry. From each sorted fraction, genomic DNA was isolated and quantified by UV absorbance on a Nanodrop 2000c.

This clonotype was sampled from a woman in her 30s in good health. Sequencing was done on a sample of naive CD8+ T cells sorted from blood. According to the study, the label for this sample's cell subset or site signals: CD45RA+CCR7+. This chain is built from TRBV7-9 and TRBJ2-1; 13 middle bases align to TRBD2. The CDR3 in this case is CASSPWTSGSFIWDNEQFF. The DNA is TGTGCCAGCAGTCCGTGGACTAGCGGGAGTTTTATTTGGGACAATGAGCAGTTCTTC. Where the CDR3 stops, the reference TRBV7-9 and TRBJ2-1 genes take over; the full variable domain is DTGVSQNPRHKITKRGQNVTFRCDPISEHNRLYWYRQTLGQGPEFLTYFQNEAQLEKSRLLSDRFSAERPKGSFSTLEIQRTEQGDSAMYLCASSPWTSGSFIWDNEQFFGPGTRLTVL.